These 3 T cell receptor beta chains originate from one sample sequenced in a study of Tregs in tolerant kidney transplant recipients. Sequenced by immunoSEQ multiplex PCR; TCRdb stores in-frame clones only, minus some. The repertoire holds approximately 75,000 clones, around 93% seen once, with around 0.32% in the top ten. Sequencing used Tregs from blood, obtained before the transplant. Source of these receptors: a human donor who received a combined kidney and bone marrow transplant.

The chain links TRBV6-5 to TRBJ1-1; 9 nucleotides match TRBD1. This CDR3 region has 15 residues. CDR1 is MNHEY, CDR2 SVGAGI, per germline. Losses at the gene ends were 6 bases for V and 3 bases for J; bases not matched to a gene: 8. The CDR3 nucleotides are TGTGCCAGCAGGGGCTCGGGACAGGGCCACACTGAAGCTTTCTTT. Translating gives CASRGSGQGHTEAFF.

The rearrangement links TRBV7-2 to TRBJ2-1, with TRBD2 matching over 8 bases. This CDR3 contains 14 residues. Germline trimming cut 4 bases from V and 3 bases from J; bases unmatched to any gene: 2. The germline CDR1 and CDR2 sequences are SGHTA and FQGNSA. DNA for the CDR3: TGTGCCAGCAGCTCCGGGACTAGCTACAATGAGCAGTTCTTC. Its translation: CASSSGTSYNEQFF.

A single count supports this clone. The rearrangement joins TRBV6-5 to TRBJ2-1; TRBD2 agrees at 8 bases. The CDR3 contains 15 residues. Trimming cost V 6 bases and J 7 bases; bases outside gene matches: 11. Germline lookup yields CDR1 MNHEY and CDR2 SVGAGI. CDR3 bases: TGTGCCAGCAGGGATCGACTAGCGAGGGGGAATGAGCAGTTCTTC. Translation: CASRDRLARGNEQFF.